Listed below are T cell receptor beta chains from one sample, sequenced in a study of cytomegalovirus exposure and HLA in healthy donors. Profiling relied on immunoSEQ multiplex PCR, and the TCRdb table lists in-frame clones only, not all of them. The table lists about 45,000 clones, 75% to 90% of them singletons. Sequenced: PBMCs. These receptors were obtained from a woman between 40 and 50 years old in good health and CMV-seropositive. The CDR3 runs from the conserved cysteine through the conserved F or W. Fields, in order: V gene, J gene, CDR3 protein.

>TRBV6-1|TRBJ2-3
CASSEAGSLRTDTQYF
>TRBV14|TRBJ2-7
CASSQGRREQYF
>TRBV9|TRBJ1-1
CASSGSTVMNTEAFF
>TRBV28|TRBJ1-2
CASSRGLSEGYGYTF
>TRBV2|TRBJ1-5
CASSAGTPALHQPQHF
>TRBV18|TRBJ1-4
CASSPSATNEKLFF
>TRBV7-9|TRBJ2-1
CASSGPREKGGKNEQFF
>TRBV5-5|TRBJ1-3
CASSLEPSADTIYF
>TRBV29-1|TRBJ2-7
CSVLVRGRLSYEQYF
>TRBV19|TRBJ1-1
CASSPGTGTNTEAFF
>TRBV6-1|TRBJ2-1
CASSVVGEGQNEQFF
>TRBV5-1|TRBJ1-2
CASSLQGVGNYGYTF
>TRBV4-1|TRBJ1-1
CASSQRQGIAEAFF
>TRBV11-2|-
CASSLATSGGYEQYF
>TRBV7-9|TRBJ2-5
CASDLGQGMRETQYF
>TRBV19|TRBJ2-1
CASSTPSGGAIRGQFF
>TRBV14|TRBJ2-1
CASSKRTSGGFNEQFF
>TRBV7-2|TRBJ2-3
CASTQTGLAGYF
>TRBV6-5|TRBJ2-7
CASRRQEGNYEQYF
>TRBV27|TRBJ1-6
CASSVWDFSYNSPLHF
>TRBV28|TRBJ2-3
CASSYGSDTQYF
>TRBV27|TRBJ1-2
CASSPGTVGGYTF
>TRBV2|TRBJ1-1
CASSGQGNTEAFF
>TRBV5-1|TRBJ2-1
CASSLVGTGLRNEQFF
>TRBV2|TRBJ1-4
CASKVEGAGEKLFF
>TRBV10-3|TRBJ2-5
CAIRDRAFEETQYF
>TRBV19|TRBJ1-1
CASSTGQVQNTEAFF
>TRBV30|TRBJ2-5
CAWCASGAQETQYF
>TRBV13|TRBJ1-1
CASSLTIGTEAFF
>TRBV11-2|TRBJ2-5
CASSLNRGLQETQYF
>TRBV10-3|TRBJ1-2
CAISPDRYGYTF
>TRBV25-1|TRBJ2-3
CASRGDRVTDTQYF
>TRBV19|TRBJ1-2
CASGRDNRGYGYTF
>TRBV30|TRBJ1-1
CAWSAGGTGGVAFF
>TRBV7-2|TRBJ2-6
CASSPQHSGANVLTF
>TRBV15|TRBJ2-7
CATSREPGKSYEQYF
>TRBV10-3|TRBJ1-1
CAIKLGQNTEAFF
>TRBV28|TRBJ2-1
CASSFEGRRQGHNEQFF
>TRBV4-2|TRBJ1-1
CASSQGTVNTEAFF
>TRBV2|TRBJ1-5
CASAGQGHSNQPQHF
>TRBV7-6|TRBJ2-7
CASSLSPGQASYEQYF
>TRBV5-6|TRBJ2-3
CASSLGTSTDTQYF
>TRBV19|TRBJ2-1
CACRGQGGEQFF
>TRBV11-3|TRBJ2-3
CASSSLANTDTQYF
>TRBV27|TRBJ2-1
CASSSASGSLNEQFF
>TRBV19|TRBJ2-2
CASTRTGGSLGELFF
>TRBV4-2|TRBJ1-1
CASSQAYMNTEAFF
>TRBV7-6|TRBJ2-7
CASSLPPGQISYEQYF
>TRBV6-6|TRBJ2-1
CASSPGLGGDNEQFF
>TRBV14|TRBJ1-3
CASSQVVGSSGNTIYF
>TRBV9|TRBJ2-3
CASSVGGSTDTQYF
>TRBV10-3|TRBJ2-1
CATRSGGRENNEQFF
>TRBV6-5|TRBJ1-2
CASSRPTEYGYTF
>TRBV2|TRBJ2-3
CASTEGYTDTQYF